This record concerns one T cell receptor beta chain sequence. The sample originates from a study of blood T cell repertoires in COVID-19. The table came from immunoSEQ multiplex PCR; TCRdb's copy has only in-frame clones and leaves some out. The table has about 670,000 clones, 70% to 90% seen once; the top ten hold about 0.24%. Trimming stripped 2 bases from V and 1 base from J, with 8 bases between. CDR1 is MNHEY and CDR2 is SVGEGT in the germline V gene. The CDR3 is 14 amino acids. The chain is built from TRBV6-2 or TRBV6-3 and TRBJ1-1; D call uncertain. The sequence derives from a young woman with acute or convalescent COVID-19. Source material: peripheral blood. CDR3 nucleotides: TGTGCCAGCAGTTACCCAGAACGGAACACTGAAGCTTTCTTT. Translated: CASSYPERNTEAFF.